These 9 T cell receptor beta chains were all obtained from the same sample, sequenced in a study of cytomegalovirus exposure and HLA in healthy donors (dated by TCRdb to about 2017). The library was built by means of the immunoSEQ multiplex PCR assay. A mixture of 60 forward primers for TCR Vbeta segments and 13 reverse primers for TCR Jbeta segments was used in the multiplex PCR. TCRdb's version of the immuneACCESS table is confined to in-frame rearrangements and falls short of the full clone set. An unresolved V gene accounts for under half of the shortfall where checked; the remainder is of unknown origin. The sample table contains roughly 150,000 clones; only one count was recorded for around 78% of them. The biggest ten clones account for about 6.8% of the sample. Sample: PBMCs. These receptors were taken from a woman in her 40s in good health and CMV-seropositive.

The V call is TRBV28, the J call TRBJ2-7, with no clear D. Trimming took off 2 bases at V and 0 bases at J, with 14 bases between the two ends. Germline assignment: CDR1 MDHEN and CDR2 SYDVKM. The CDR3 extends over 16 amino acids. The CDR3 nucleotides read TGTGCCAGCAGTTTAAGTCTCGCCATCAGCTCCTACGAGCAGTACTTC. Residues: CASSLSLAISSYEQYF.

J is TRBJ2-3 and V is TRBV10-3; 10 nucleotides match TRBD1. V lost 7 bases and J lost 1; bases outside the gene matches: 5. CDR3 length: 15 amino acids. Germline V CDR1 and CDR2: ENHRY, SYGVKD. The DNA for the CDR3 is TGTGCCATCACGGGGGGGACAGGGGGCACAGATACGCAGTATTTT. It codes for CAITGGTGGTDTQYF.

The chain uses TRBV6-6 and TRBJ2-3; tentative D call: TRBD2 (6 bases). The CDR3 has 14 residues. Germline V CDR1 and CDR2: MNHNY, SVGAGI (reference sequence). The V gene lost 4 bases and the J gene lost 2 bases, with 10 bases spanning the gap. As DNA, the CDR3 is TGTGCCAGCAGTTGGGACTCCTACACAGATACGCAGTATTTT. This codes for CASSWDSYTDTQYF.

The V and J genes are TRBV11-2 and TRBJ2-4; D remains ambiguous. The germline gives CDR1 SGHAT, CDR2 FQNNGV. The CDR3 is made up of 14 amino acids. Trimming left V 0 bases short and J 11 bases short, with 14 bases between. CDR3 in DNA: TGTGCCAGCAGCTTAGATCCGATGGTGGCTGTTCAGTACTTC. Its translation is CASSLDPMVAVQYF.

This clone was seen a few times. At one end, the junction sequence differs from germline, possibly due to a read error. V and J are TRBV7-8 and TRBJ2-5; 8 bases match TRBD2. Germline loops: CDR1 SGHVS, CDR2 FQNEAQ. The CDR3 length is 15 residues. The CDR3: CASSVATGGRETQYF. CDR3 in DNA: TGTGCCAGCAGCGTAGCTACGGGAGGGCGAGAGACCCAGTACTTC. Drawing the rest from reference TRBV7-8 and TRBJ2-5, the complete variable domain is GAGVSQSPRYKVAKRGQDVALRCDPISGHVSLFWYQQALGQGPEFLTYFQNEAQLDKSGLPSDRFFAERPEGSVSTLKIQRTQQEDSAVYLCASSVATGGRETQYFGPGTRLLVL.

This clone came up a few times. The chain couples TRBV5-1 to TRBJ2-7; TRBD2 matches at 8 bases. This CDR3 contains 15 residues. Germline V gene sequence: CDR1 SGHRS, CDR2 YFSETQ. With 6 bases clipped from V and 6 bases from J, the junction kept 14 bases outside the gene matches. The CDR3 loop reads CASKNMIGGDGEQYF. The DNA of the CDR3 is TGCGCCAGCAAGAACATGATCGGGGGGGACGGCGAGCAGTACTTC.

In regard to this clone: The germline gene is not matched at one end of the junction; a read error may be the cause. This chain links TRBV2 with TRBJ2-7; 7 bases map to TRBD1. The germline V gene has CDR1 SNHLY and CDR2 FYNNEI. The CDR3 spans 10 residues. The CDR3 DNA reads as TGTGCCAGCAGTGAGGACAGGATTAACTTC. This gives the protein CASSEDRINF.

About this clone: This specimen includes other DNA sequences encoding the same CDR3. V and J are TRBV5-1 and TRBJ1-1; no definite D call. CDR3 length equals 14 residues. V was pared by 4 bases and J by 4 bases, with 14 bases between. The V gene's germline CDR1 is SGHRS and CDR2 YFSETQ. The CDR3 spells CASSLGFGSTEAFF. DNA of the CDR3: TGCGCCAGCAGCCTGGGGTTTGGGAGCACTGAAGCTTTCTTT.

The chain is built from TRBV28 and TRBJ1-5; D may be TRBD1 (6 bases). The V end was cut by 2 bases, the J end by 7 bases, with 18 bases between. The CDR3 is made up of 16 amino acids. Germline assignment: CDR1 MDHEN and CDR2 SYDVKM. The CDR3 sequence is CASSLPGTILIQPQHF. The DNA of the CDR3 is TGTGCCAGCAGTTTACCCGGGACAATCTTGATCCAGCCCCAGCATTTT.